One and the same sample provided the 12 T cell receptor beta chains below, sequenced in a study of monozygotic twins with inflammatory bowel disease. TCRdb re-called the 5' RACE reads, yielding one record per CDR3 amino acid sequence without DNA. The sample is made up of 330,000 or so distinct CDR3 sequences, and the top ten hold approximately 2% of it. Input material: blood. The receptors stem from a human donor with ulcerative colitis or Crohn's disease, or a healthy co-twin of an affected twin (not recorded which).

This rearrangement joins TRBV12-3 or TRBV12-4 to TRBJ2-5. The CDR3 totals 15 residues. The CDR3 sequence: CASTHDRREGETQYF.

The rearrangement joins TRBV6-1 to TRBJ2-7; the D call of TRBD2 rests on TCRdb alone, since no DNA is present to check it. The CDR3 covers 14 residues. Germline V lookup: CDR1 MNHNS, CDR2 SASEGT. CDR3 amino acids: CASSKGSGSYEQYF.

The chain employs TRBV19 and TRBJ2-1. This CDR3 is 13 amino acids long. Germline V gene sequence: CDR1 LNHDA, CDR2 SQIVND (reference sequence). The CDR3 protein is CASSIALMDEQFF.

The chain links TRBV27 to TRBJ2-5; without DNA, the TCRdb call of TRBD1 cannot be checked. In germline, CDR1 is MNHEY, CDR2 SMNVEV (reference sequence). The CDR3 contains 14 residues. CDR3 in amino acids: CASSLQGRIETQYF.

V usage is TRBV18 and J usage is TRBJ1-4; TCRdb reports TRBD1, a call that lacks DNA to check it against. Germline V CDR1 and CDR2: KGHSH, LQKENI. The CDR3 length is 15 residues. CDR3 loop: CASSPGTGYNEKLFF. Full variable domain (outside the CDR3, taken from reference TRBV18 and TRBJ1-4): NAGVMQNPRHLVRRRGQEARLRCSPMKGHSHVYWYRQLPEEGLKFMVYLQKENIIDESGMPKERFSAEFPKEGPSILRIQQVVRGDSAAYFCASSPGTGYNEKLFFGSGTQLSVL.

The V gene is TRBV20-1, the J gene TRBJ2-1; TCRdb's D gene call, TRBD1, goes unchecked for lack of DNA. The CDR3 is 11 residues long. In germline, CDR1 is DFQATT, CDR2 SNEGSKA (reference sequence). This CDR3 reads CGGSFYNEQFF.

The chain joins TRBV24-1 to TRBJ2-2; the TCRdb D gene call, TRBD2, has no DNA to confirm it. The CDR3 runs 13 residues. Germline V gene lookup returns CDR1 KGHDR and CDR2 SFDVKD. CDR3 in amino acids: CATSEGNTGELFF.

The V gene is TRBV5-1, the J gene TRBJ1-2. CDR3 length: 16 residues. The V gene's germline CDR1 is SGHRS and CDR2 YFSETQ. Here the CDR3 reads CASSLEKARANYGYTF.

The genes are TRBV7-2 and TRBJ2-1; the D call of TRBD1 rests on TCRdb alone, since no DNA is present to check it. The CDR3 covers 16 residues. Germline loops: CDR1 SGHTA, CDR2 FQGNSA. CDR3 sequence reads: CASSYHRDTVRNEQFF.

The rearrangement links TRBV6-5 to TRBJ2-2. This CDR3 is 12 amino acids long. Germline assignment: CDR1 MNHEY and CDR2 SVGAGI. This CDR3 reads CASSRGVGGLFF.

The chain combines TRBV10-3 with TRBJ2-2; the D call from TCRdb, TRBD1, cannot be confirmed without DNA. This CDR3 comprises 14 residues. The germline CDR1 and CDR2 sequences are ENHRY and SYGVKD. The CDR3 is CAINGASNTGELFF.

This CDR3 reads CASSRAGNTEAFF. The chain joins TRBV19 to TRBJ1-1. Germline CDR1 reads LNHDA; CDR2 reads SQIVND (reference sequence). This CDR3 is 13 amino acids long.